A single sample is the source of the 24 T cell receptor beta chains below, sequenced in a study of T cell repertoires in cytomegalovirus infection. TCRdb used MiXCR to reprocess the reads, holding one entry per CDR3 protein. The sample yields about 260,000 distinct CDR3 sequences, around 13% seen once. The source material was PBMCs. Receptors were obtained from a human donor in good health (CMV status not recorded). Some clones in this sample may be carry-over from other donors' samples.

The chain couples TRBV2 to TRBJ2-2; 9 bases fit TRBD1. The CDR3 sequence is 12 residues long. With 8 bases clipped from V and 7 bases from J, the junction kept 2 bases outside the gene matches. The germline CDR1 and CDR2 sequences are SNHLY and FYNNEI. CDR3 coding DNA: TGTGCCAGCGGACAGGGGATCGGGGAGCTGTTTTTT. Translating it yields CASGQGIGELFF.

V and J are TRBV7-8 and TRBJ1-6; D gene uncertain. Trimming left V 5 bases short and J 1 base short, with 9 bases between. The CDR3 runs to 15 residues. Germline-derived CDR1 and CDR2 are SGHVS and FQNEAQ. CDR3 DNA sequence: TGTGCCAGCAGCCCGAGCGGGTCCTATAATTCACCCCTCCACTTT. Translating it yields CASSPSGSYNSPLHF.

This clonotype was detected ten times or more. The chain is built from TRBV7-2 and TRBJ2-3, with 7 bases identical to TRBD2. Germline CDR1 and CDR2: SGHTA and FQGNSA. The CDR3 runs 16 residues. V dropped 1 base and J dropped 6; count of bases not matched to a gene: 10. CDR3 amino acids: CASSLEIREARDTQYF. In DNA form, the CDR3 reads TGTGCCAGCAGCTTAGAAATACGGGAGGCCCGGGATACGCAGTATTTT.

This clonotype was picked up many times. The chain couples TRBV6-4 to TRBJ2-2; TRBD2 matches at 14 bases. Germline CDR1 is MRHNA and CDR2 is SNTAGT. This CDR3 spans 17 amino acids. V lost 8 bases to trimming and J lost 7 bases; unmatched junction nucleotides: 12. CDR3 sequence reads: CASLPGLAGVMVGELFF. The CDR3, as DNA: TGTGCCAGCTTGCCGGGACTAGCGGGAGTAATGGTCGGGGAGCTGTTTTTT.

The sample holds a few counts of this clonotype. V and J are TRBV5-1 and TRBJ2-7; D ambiguous. Germline assignment: CDR1 SGHRS and CDR2 YFSETQ. The V end was cut by 0 bases, the J end by 5 bases, with 12 bases between. The CDR3 has 14 residues. CDR3 amino acids: CASSLVSGQDEQYF. The DNA for the CDR3 is TGCGCCAGCAGCTTGGTTTCGGGCCAGGACGAGCAGTACTTC.

The chain links TRBV20-1 to TRBJ2-1; no reliable D call. The CDR3 runs to 11 residues. Germline V gives CDR1 DFQATT, CDR2 SNEGSKA (reference sequence). Trimming removed 3 bases at V and 9 bases at J, with 9 bases between. The CDR3, as DNA: TGCAGTGCTAGTCTGGCTGGTGAGCAGTTCTTC. Translation gives CSASLAGEQFF.

The table lists this clonotype with a few counts. A clone one base away is much larger, so this may be a read error. The V call is TRBV6-2 or TRBV6-3, the J call TRBJ2-7; no firm D call. This CDR3 region has 11 residues. CDR1 is MNHEY and CDR2 is SVGEGT in the germline V gene. DNA of the CDR3: TGTGCCAGCAGTTACTCCAACGAGCAGTACTTC. This sequence encodes CASSYSNEQYF.

The sample holds a few counts of this clonotype. The chain combines TRBV6-6 with TRBJ1-1; TRBD1 matches at 9 bases. The germline V gene encodes CDR1 MNHNY and CDR2 SVGAGI (reference sequence). The CDR3 contains 12 residues. The V gene end was trimmed by 4 bases and the J gene end by 9 bases; junction bases not matched to a gene: 3. The CDR3 spells CASSFGQGKAFF. Here the CDR3 DNA reads TGTGCCAGCAGTTTCGGACAGGGGAAAGCTTTCTTT.

This clonotype was found a few times. The J gene is TRBJ1-4, the V gene TRBV7-9; weak D call: TRBD1 (6 bases). Trimming took 5 bases from V and 8 from J, leaving 18 bases between them. This CDR3 spans 15 amino acids. Germline CDR1 reads SEHNR; CDR2 reads FQNEAQ (reference sequence). In nucleotides, the CDR3 is TGTGCCAGCAGCCGTAGACCGGGGGCGAGGGAAAAACTGTTTTTT. It encodes CASSRRPGAREKLFF.

This clonotype appeared a few times. The V and J genes are TRBV6-4 and TRBJ1-2; a possible D gene is TRBD1 (5 bases). This CDR3 has 15 amino acids. V lost 4 bases to trimming and J lost 0 bases, with 12 bases between them. Germline V gene data show CDR1 as MRHNA and CDR2 as SNTAGT. CDR3 coding DNA: TGTGCCAGCAGTGTTAGGGACGGAGCTAACTATGGCTACACCTTC. The encoded protein is CASSVRDGANYGYTF.

The chain recombines TRBV28 with TRBJ2-5; 11 bases are shared with TRBD2. The CDR3 length is 15 residues. With 5 bases clipped from V and 4 bases from J, the junction kept 6 bases outside the gene matches. Germline V gene sequence: CDR1 MDHEN, CDR2 SYDVKM. In DNA form, the CDR3 reads TGTGCCAGCAGTACACTAGCGGGAGTTGGAGAGACCCAGTACTTC. It yields the protein CASSTLAGVGETQYF.

The V and J genes are TRBV11-2 and TRBJ2-1; 12 bases line up with TRBD2. The CDR3 totals 16 residues. The germline V gene has CDR1 SGHAT and CDR2 FQNNGV. J gave up 8 bases and V 4 bases, and 9 bases lay outside the gene matches. CDR3 in amino acids: CASSSPLAGGADEQFF. The CDR3 coding sequence is TGTGCCAGCAGCTCACCGCTAGCGGGAGGGGCGGATGAGCAGTTCTTC.

This clonotype was seen more than once but under ten times. The rearrangement uses TRBV19 and TRBJ2-1; 8 bases align to TRBD1. CDR3 length equals 16 residues. Germline CDR1 is LNHDA and CDR2 is SQIVND (reference sequence). V gave up 4 bases and J gave up 2 bases; unmatched junction bases: 7. CDR3: CASSTIGQGTYNEQFF. CDR3 DNA sequence: TGTGCCAGTAGTACTATCGGACAGGGAACCTACAATGAGCAGTTCTTC. Based on the CDR3 plus reference TRBV19 and TRBJ2-1, the full variable domain is DGGITQSPKYLFRKEGQNVTLSCEQNLNHDAMYWYRQDPGQGLRLIYYSQIVNDFQKGDIAEGYSVSREKKESFPLTVTSAQKNPTAFYLCASSTIGQGTYNEQFFGPGTRLTVL.

This clonotype was detected many times. The rearrangement uses TRBV29-1 and TRBJ2-1; TRBD1 aligns across 8 bases. Germline-derived CDR1 and CDR2 are SQVTM and ANQGSEA. The V segment lost 6 bases and the J segment 10 bases; nucleotides outside the gene matches: 8. The CDR3 spans 12 residues. The CDR3: CSVSTGEEEQFF. CDR3 DNA: TGCAGCGTCTCGACAGGGGAAGAGGAGCAGTTCTTC.

This clonotype was seen more than once but under ten times. J is TRBJ2-1 and V is TRBV29-1; a possible D gene is TRBD1 (6 bases). The ends were cut back, 4 bases at V and 8 bases at J, with 12 bases in the middle. CDR1 is SQVTM and CDR2 is ANQGSEA in the germline V gene. This CDR3 region has 12 residues. The CDR3 protein is CSVVGRGDEQFF. The CDR3 DNA follows: TGCAGCGTTGTGGGCAGGGGCGATGAGCAGTTCTTC.

This clonotype came up many times. The chain is built from TRBV6-1 and TRBJ2-7, with 7 nucleotides matching TRBD1. Germline V lookup: CDR1 MNHNS, CDR2 SASEGT. The V segment lost 7 bases and the J segment 2 bases; nucleotides outside the gene matches: 11. The CDR3 has 15 amino acids. CDR3 DNA sequence: TGTGCCAGCAACCCCAGCTGGCAGGGGGCCTACGAGCAGTACTTC. It yields the protein CASNPSWQGAYEQYF.

There are a few counts of this clonotype. V gene TRBV7-9 combines with J gene TRBJ2-3, with D possibly being TRBD1 (6 bases). The CDR3 runs to 13 residues. Germline CDR1 is SEHNR and CDR2 is FQNEAQ (reference sequence). Trimming shortened V by 5 bases and J by 8 bases, and 14 bases separated the two germline ends. For the CDR3, the DNA is TGTGCCAGCAGCATACTACAGGGTAGTACGCAGTATTTT. Translation: CASSILQGSTQYF.

V usage is TRBV28 and J usage is TRBJ2-5; D possibly corresponds to TRBD1 (5 bases). Germline values: CDR1 MDHEN, CDR2 SYDVKM. Trimming took 3 bases from V and 4 from J, leaving 18 bases between them. This CDR3 comprises 16 residues. CDR3 amino acids: CASSFYRTGHGETQYF. CDR3 DNA: TGTGCCAGCAGTTTCTATAGAACAGGCCACGGAGAGACCCAGTACTTC.

This chain uses TRBV5-1 with TRBJ2-3; D is unclear. The CDR3 totals 11 residues. V dropped 7 bases and J dropped 3 bases, with 6 bases sitting between them. Germline assignment: CDR1 SGHRS and CDR2 YFSETQ. CDR3 nucleotide sequence: TGCGCCAGCGCGGTTACAGATACGCAGTATTTT. It yields the protein CASAVTDTQYF.

This clonotype was picked up many times. The chain uses TRBV7-3 and TRBJ2-1, with TRBD2 matching 8 bases. The ends lost 2 bases at V and 6 bases at J; junction bases unmatched: 6. This CDR3 region has 15 residues. The V gene's germline CDR1 is SGHTA and CDR2 FQGTGA. CDR3 loop: CASSLVTGGFNEQFF. The CDR3 bases are TGTGCCAGCAGCTTAGTAACGGGGGGGTTCAATGAGCAGTTCTTC.

This clonotype was counted at least ten times. The chain employs TRBV28 and TRBJ2-1; no reliable D call. This CDR3 is 11 amino acids long. V lost 2 bases to trimming and J lost 12 bases, with 8 bases between them. In germline, CDR1 is MDHEN, CDR2 SYDVKM. CDR3 nucleotide sequence: TGTGCCAGCAGTTTAGGAATAGGGCAGTTCTTC. This sequence encodes CASSLGIGQFF. Based on the CDR3 plus reference TRBV28 and TRBJ2-1, the full variable domain is DVKVTQSSRYLVKRTGEKVFLECVQDMDHENMFWYRQDPGLGLRLIYFSYDVKMKEKGDIPEGYSVSREKKERFSLILESASTNQTSMYLCASSLGIGQFFGPGTRLTVL.

The chain combines TRBV29-1 with TRBJ1-2; 10 positions agree with TRBD1. Trimming removed 0 bases from V and 5 bases from J; junction bases left unmatched: 6. The CDR3 has 15 residues. The V gene's germline CDR1 is SQVTM and CDR2 ANQGSEA. The CDR3 here is CSVEEGWDRGYGYTF. CDR3 DNA: TGCAGCGTTGAAGAAGGCTGGGACAGGGGTTATGGCTACACCTTC.

This rearrangement joins TRBV7-6 to TRBJ2-7, with 10 bases fitting TRBD2. This CDR3 comprises 13 residues. The ends lost 5 bases at V and 4 bases at J; junction bases unmatched: 2. Germline V gene data show CDR1 as SGHVS and CDR2 as FNYEAQ. CDR3 residues: CASSPTSGYEQYF. The DNA of the CDR3 is TGTGCCAGCAGCCCGACTAGCGGGTACGAGCAGTACTTC.

A note on this clonotype: Just one base apart from a much larger clone, this may be a read error. The chain carries TRBV7-9 and TRBJ1-3; D unclear. The CDR3 totals 12 residues. Trimming removed 8 bases at V and 4 bases at J, with 9 bases between. Germline V gene sequence: CDR1 SEHNR, CDR2 FQNEAQ (reference sequence). The CDR3 nucleotides read TGTGCCAGCGGGATAGAAGGAAACACCATATATTTT. Protein: CASGIEGNTIYF. Looking up the rest from reference TRBV7-9 and TRBJ1-3 gives the full variable domain: DTGVSQNPRHKITKRGQNVTFRCDPISEHNRLYWYRQTLGQGPEFLTYFQNEAQLEKSRLLSDRFSAERPKGSFSTLEIQRTEQGDSAMYLCASGIEGNTIYFGEGSWLTVV.